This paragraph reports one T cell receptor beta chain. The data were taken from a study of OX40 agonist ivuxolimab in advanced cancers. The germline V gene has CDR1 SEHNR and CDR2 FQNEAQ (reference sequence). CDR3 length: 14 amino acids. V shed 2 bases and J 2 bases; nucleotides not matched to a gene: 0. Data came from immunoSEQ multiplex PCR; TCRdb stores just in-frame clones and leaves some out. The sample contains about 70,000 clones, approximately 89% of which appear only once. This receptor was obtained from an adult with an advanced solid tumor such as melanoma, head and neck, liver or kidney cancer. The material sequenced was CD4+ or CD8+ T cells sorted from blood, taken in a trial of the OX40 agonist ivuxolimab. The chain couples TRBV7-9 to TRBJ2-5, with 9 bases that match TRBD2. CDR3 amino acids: CASSLLAGQETQYF. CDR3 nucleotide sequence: TGTGCCAGCAGCTTACTAGCGGGGCAAGAGACCCAGTACTTC.